The 29 T cell receptor beta chains listed next were all sequenced from one sample in a study of regulatory T cells in long-lasting Graves disease. Stated time point: newly diagnosed GD, antithyroid drugs for less than 3 months. Making the TCR library involved RNA that had been extracted from PBMCs. The authors built TCR beta libraries using iRepertoire HTBI primers and Arm-PCR of CDR3 regions. TCRdb processed the multiplex PCR reads anew with MiXCR; each CDR3 protein has one entry. The table has about 300,000 distinct CDR3 sequences, more than 15% seen once. This specimen consisted of peripheral blood mononuclear cells (PBMCs), obtained at new diagnosis, from a patient treated with antithyroid drugs. These receptors were collected from a female donor with Graves disease.

This clonotype was picked up a small number of times. This rearrangement joins TRBV20-1 to TRBJ2-6, with D unresolved. Germline lookup yields CDR1 DFQATT and CDR2 SNEGSKA (reference sequence). The CDR3 is 15 residues long. CDR3 DNA sequence: TGCAGCGTTGCCGGAACTGCCTCTGGGGCCAACGTCCTGACTTTC. Translating gives CSVAGTASGANVLTF.

Ten or more counts support this clonotype. V usage is TRBV28 and J usage is TRBJ2-7; 8 nucleotides agree with TRBD1. The length of the CDR3 is 14 residues. V lost 6 bases to trimming and J lost 3 bases; unmatched junction nucleotides: 7. Germline lookup yields CDR1 MDHEN and CDR2 SYDVKM. The CDR3 is CASRAGTGVYEQYF. CDR3 nucleotides: TGTGCCAGCAGAGCCGGGACAGGCGTCTACGAGCAGTACTTC.

CDR3 DNA: TGCGCCAGCAGCTACAGGTCCCCCGACCTTGGAAAATCTTATGGCTACACCTTC. It translates to CASSYRSPDLGKSYGYTF. This chain links TRBV5-1 with TRBJ1-2; possibly TRBD1 for D (5 bases). Germline V gene sequence: CDR1 SGHRS, CDR2 YFSETQ. The CDR3 has 18 amino acids. V was shortened by 3 bases and J by 5 bases, with 26 bases between the two germline ends.

This clonotype was detected ten times or more. The V and J genes are TRBV28 and TRBJ2-3; TRBD1 agrees at 8 bases. CDR3 length: 19 amino acids. V was clipped by 6 bases and J by 2 bases; unmatched bases: 19. Per germline, CDR1 MDHEN and CDR2 SYDVKM. DNA of the CDR3: TGTGCCAGCAGCCGCGGACAGGGCAGATCTCTGGTTTTCACAGATACGCAGTATTTT. It translates to CASSRGQGRSLVFTDTQYF.

This clonotype was seen many times. The chain employs TRBV2 and TRBJ1-2, with a possible D match to TRBD1 (5 bases). Germline CDR1 reads SNHLY; CDR2 reads FYNNEI. The CDR3 covers 14 residues. Trimming removed 2 bases from V and 3 bases from J, with 10 bases in between. CDR3 DNA: TGTGCCAGCAGTGAACAGGGAGTGGACTATGGCTACACCTTC. Its translation: CASSEQGVDYGYTF.

The chain recombines TRBV11-2 with TRBJ2-4; 7 bases agree with TRBD1. The J call is uncertain, as TRBJ1-2 better fits the DNA end. The CDR3 contains 15 residues. Per germline, CDR1 SGHAT and CDR2 FQNNGV. The CDR3: CASSLVGQALYGYTF. CDR3 bases: TGTGCCAGCAGCTTAGTCGGACAGGCTCTCTATGGCTACACCTTC.

V usage is TRBV19 and J usage is TRBJ2-7; 12 bases match TRBD2. Germline V lookup: CDR1 LNHDA, CDR2 SQIVND (reference sequence). After removal of 1 base from V and 1 base from J, the junction contained 5 bases not matched to a gene. CDR3 length: 17 amino acids. CDR3 sequence (DNA): TGTGCCAGTAGTATAGTACGGACTAGCGGGATGTCCTACGAGCAGTACTTC. It encodes CASSIVRTSGMSYEQYF.

This clonotype was counted at least ten times. This chain connects TRBV14 to TRBJ2-1, with 11 positions matching TRBD2. CDR3 length: 15 amino acids. The V gene end was trimmed by 3 bases and the J gene end by 6 bases; junction bases not matched to a gene: 4. Germline assignment: CDR1 SGHDN and CDR2 FVKESK. CDR3 residues: CASSHLAGGPNEQFF. The CDR3 nucleotides are TGTGCCAGCAGCCATTTAGCGGGAGGGCCCAATGAGCAGTTCTTC.

The genes are TRBV28 and TRBJ2-7; D perhaps matches TRBD2 (6 bases). The V end lost 2 bases, the J end lost 12 bases, and 17 bases lay between the germline ends. Looked up from germline, CDR1 is MDHEN and CDR2 is SYDVKM. The CDR3 is 13 amino acids. The DNA of the CDR3 is TGTGCCAGCAGTTTAGCGGGGACCACCGAGGGGTACTTC. Amino acids: CASSLAGTTEGYF.

The V call is TRBV28, the J call TRBJ2-7; the D gene is possibly TRBD1 (6 bases). The CDR3 is made up of 12 amino acids. With 4 bases removed from V and 9 bases from J, the gap between germline ends came to 13 bases. CDR1 MDHEN and CDR2 SYDVKM come from the germline V gene. CDR3 amino acids: CASSYQQGWQYF. DNA of the CDR3: TGTGCCAGCAGTTACCAACAGGGATGGCAGTACTTC. The variable domain in full, completed from reference TRBV28 and TRBJ2-7, reads DVKVTQSSRYLVKRTGEKVFLECVQDMDHENMFWYRQDPGLGLRLIYFSYDVKMKEKGDIPEGYSVSREKKERFSLILESASTNQTSMYLCASSYQQGWQYFGPGTRLTVT.

As for this clonotype: It is likely a read error: a sequence one base away is far more abundant. This chain connects TRBV11-3 to TRBJ2-5, with D possibly matching TRBD2 (6 bases). The end of the DNA fits TRBJ2-1 better, so the J call may be wrong. The CDR3 contains 16 residues. Germline loops: CDR1 SGHNT, CDR2 YENEEA. The CDR3 is CASATQGWGGYWEQFF. The CDR3 bases are TGTGCCAGCGCAACCCAGGGATGGGGAGGCTATTGGGAGCAGTTCTTC.

CDR3: CASSESDSGTQYF. The CDR3 bases are TGTGCCAGCAGTGAGTCTGATAGCGGAACGCAGTATTTT. The V call is TRBV2, the J call TRBJ2-3; the D gene is possibly TRBD2 (6 bases). V shed 3 bases and J shed 9 bases, with 13 bases lying between them. CDR1 is SNHLY, CDR2 FYNNEI, per germline. This CDR3 region has 13 residues.

In its sample, this clonotype was seen many times. The chain links TRBV10-3 to TRBJ1-1, with a possible D match to TRBD1 (6 bases). This CDR3 contains 14 residues. Germline V CDR1 and CDR2: ENHRY, SYGVKD. Deletions cut 2 bases from V and 4 bases from J, with 11 bases between. In nucleotides, the CDR3 is TGTGCCATCAGTGAGGCGGGGGGCCGCACTGAAGCTTTCTTT. Protein product: CAISEAGGRTEAFF.

Turning to this clonotype: This may come from a read error, since a much larger clone is one base off. The chain carries TRBV2 and TRBJ2-5; D is perhaps TRBD1 (6 bases). The CDR3 contains 14 residues. Trimming cost V 7 bases and J 1 base, with 13 bases left between them. Germline V lookup: CDR1 SNHLY, CDR2 FYNNEI. CDR3 nucleotides: TGTGCCAGCACCGACCGAGGGGGCCAAGAGACCCAGTACTTC. Encoded protein: CASTDRGGQETQYF.

This sequence joins TRBV5-1 and TRBJ1-5, with TRBD1 matching 7 bases. This CDR3 is 15 amino acids long. Germline values: CDR1 SGHRS, CDR2 YFSETQ. Trimming removed 2 bases from V and 5 bases from J; junction bases left unmatched: 7. CDR3 in DNA: TGCGCCAGCAGCTTTACAGGGGTTGCGGATCAGCCCCAGCATTTT. It is translated as CASSFTGVADQPQHF. Full variable domain (remainder filled in from reference TRBV5-1 and TRBJ1-5): KAGVTQTPRYLIKTRGQQVTLSCSPISGHRSVSWYQQTPGQGLQFLFEYFSETQRNKGNFPGRFSGRQFSNSRSEMNVSTLELGDSALYLCASSFTGVADQPQHFGDGTRLSIL.

This clonotype was counted many times. The chain uses TRBV7-9 and TRBJ2-3, with a possible D match to TRBD1 (5 bases). CDR3 size: 17 residues. The V end lost 0 bases, the J end lost 4 bases, and 17 bases lay between the germline ends. Germline V gene data show CDR1 as SEHNR and CDR2 as FQNEAQ (reference sequence). The CDR3 loop is CASSLARGGGVPDTQYF. For the CDR3, the DNA is TGTGCCAGCAGCTTAGCAAGGGGCGGTGGAGTCCCAGATACGCAGTATTTT.

This clonotype was seen repeatedly, ten times or more. This chain uses TRBV28 with TRBJ1-5; TRBD1 might be the D (5 bases). The CDR3 spans 17 residues. Trimming cost V 8 bases and J 5 bases, with 25 bases left between them. Germline V CDR1 and CDR2: MDHEN, SYDVKM. The CDR3 region has the DNA TGTGCCAGCGCCCCAAAACGGCTAGGGACGCTTGATCAGCCCCAGCATTTT. Translation: CASAPKRLGTLDQPQHF.

This clonotype turned up a few times. A read error may produce the germline difference seen at one junction end. The rearrangement uses TRBV3-1 and TRBJ2-6; D is possibly TRBD1 or TRBD2 (5 bases each). This CDR3 has 16 amino acids. The V gene's germline CDR1 is LGHDT and CDR2 YNNKEL (reference sequence). The CDR3 sequence is CVSSQDAGSGANVLTF. The CDR3 DNA follows: TGTGTCAGCAGCCAAGATGCAGGGAGCGGGGCCAACGTCCTGACTTTC.

This clonotype came up many times. The rearrangement joins TRBV20-1 to TRBJ2-5; the D gene is possibly TRBD2 (5 bases). Trimming took off 1 base at V and 5 bases at J, with 11 bases between the two ends. The length of the CDR3 is 13 residues. Per the germline V gene, CDR1 is DFQATT and CDR2 is SNEGSKA (reference sequence). The CDR3 coding sequence is TGCAGTGCTAGAGTTTCCGGGGTCGAGACCCAGTACTTC. Encoded protein: CSARVSGVETQYF.

This sequence joins TRBV4-2 and TRBJ2-7; D possibly corresponds to TRBD1 (6 bases). The CDR3 loop spans 15 amino acids. CDR1 and CDR2 from the germline V gene are LGHNA and YNFKEQ. V gave up 2 bases and J gave up 0 bases, with 11 bases separating them. In DNA, the CDR3 is TGTGCCAGCAGCCAACGACAGGACCTCTCCTACGAGCAGTACTTC. It codes for CASSQRQDLSYEQYF.

This clonotype came up a few times. CDR3: CASSHNLKAARQGIIGELFF. The CDR3 DNA follows: TGCGCCAGCAGCCACAACCTCAAGGCCGCTAGACAGGGGATAATCGGGGAGCTGTTTTTT. The chain is built from TRBV4-1 and TRBJ2-2; 8 nucleotides align to TRBD1. The CDR3 spans 20 residues. Germline trimming cut 3 bases from V and 7 bases from J; bases unmatched to any gene: 22. CDR1 MGHRA and CDR2 YSYEKL come from the germline V gene.

The J gene is TRBJ1-2, the V gene TRBV2; D is undetermined. V was clipped by 7 bases and J by 7 bases, with 19 bases between them. From germline, CDR1 is SNHLY and CDR2 FYNNEI. The CDR3 spans 14 residues. In DNA, the CDR3 is TGTGCCAGCATTTCTAGGCCTTGGAGTGCTGGCTACACCTTC. Amino acids: CASISRPWSAGYTF.

This clonotype came up many times. The DNA for the CDR3 is TGTGCCAGCAGCTTAGCGGGACAGTCCTACGAGCAGTACTTC. Translation gives CASSLAGQSYEQYF. The chain links TRBV7-9 to TRBJ2-7; 7 bases align to TRBD1. Unmatched junction bases numbered 0, after V lost 0 bases and J lost 1 base. The CDR3 is 14 residues long. Germline-derived CDR1 and CDR2 are SEHNR and FQNEAQ (reference sequence).

The table lists this clonotype with many counts. The J gene is TRBJ2-3, the V gene TRBV28; D is perhaps TRBD1 (7 bases). CDR1 and CDR2 (germline): MDHEN, SYDVKM. The CDR3 has 15 residues. V lost 3 bases and J lost 3, with 13 bases in between. The CDR3 here is CASSFGQGGTDTQYF. For the CDR3, the DNA is TGTGCCAGCAGTTTCGGGCAGGGGGGAACAGATACGCAGTATTTT.

At least ten counts were recorded for this clonotype. The rearrangement links TRBV7-9 to TRBJ2-7; 9 bases align to TRBD2. The trim removed 3 bases at V and 2 bases at J, leaving 8 bases unmatched. The CDR3 length is 16 residues. The V gene's germline CDR1 is SEHNR and CDR2 FQNEAQ (reference sequence). The chain's CDR3 is CASSLVGSGRAYEQYF. The DNA of the CDR3 is TGTGCCAGCAGCTTGGTGGGTAGCGGGAGAGCCTACGAGCAGTACTTC.

The table lists this clonotype with many counts. V gene TRBV6-5 combines with J gene TRBJ2-2; 7 nucleotides align to TRBD1. The V and J ends lost 1 base and 2 bases, in that order; junction bases with no gene match: 4. CDR3 length: 16 amino acids. The germline CDR1 and CDR2 sequences are MNHEY and SVGAGI. CDR3 nucleotide sequence: TGTGCCAGCAGTTACTTTGGGGACAGTAACACCGGGGAGCTGTTTTTT. Its translation is CASSYFGDSNTGELFF.

This clonotype was seen repeatedly, ten times or more. The CDR3: CASSLLVRILNSPLHF. CDR3 bases: TGTGCCAGCAGTTTATTGGTCAGAATACTTAATTCACCCCTCCACTTT. This chain links TRBV28 with TRBJ1-6; D unclear. This CDR3 region has 16 residues. Germline CDR1 and CDR2: MDHEN and SYDVKM. V was cut by 1 base and J by 6 bases, with 13 bases left in between.

This clonotype occurred many times. The CDR3 DNA reads as TGTGCCAGCAGTTTACCGACTAGCGGACACAATGAGCAGTTCTTC. Its protein product is CASSLPTSGHNEQFF. The rearrangement links TRBV28 to TRBJ2-1, with 9 bases fitting TRBD2. The trim removed 2 bases at V and 5 bases at J, leaving 4 bases unmatched. The CDR3 totals 15 residues. The germline V gene has CDR1 MDHEN and CDR2 SYDVKM.

The chain is built from TRBV11-3 and TRBJ1-1; maybe TRBD1 (5 bases). The CDR3 has 13 residues. Looked up from germline, CDR1 is SGHNT and CDR2 is YENEEA. V was shortened by 4 bases and J by 6 bases, with 12 bases between the two germline ends. CDR3 loop: CASSSDRGPEAFF. The CDR3 DNA reads TGTGCCAGCAGCTCAGATCGGGGCCCTGAAGCTTTCTTT.